This TCR beta chain was observed in a study of control samples from healthy donors and cancer patients. Germline assignment: CDR1 MNHEY and CDR2 SMNVEV (reference sequence). This CDR3 comprises 15 residues. V was pared by 5 bases and J by 4 bases, with 6 bases of the junction left unmatched. In this sample, this clone turned up once. Profiled with immunoSEQ multiplex PCR; TCRdb holds only in-frame clones, not every one. This repertoire shows about 58,000 clones, 94% found once; its top ten account for around 3.7%. Material for sequencing was blood. The source is a man aged 25 to 45 in good health. The genes are TRBV27 and TRBJ2-7; 12 positions match TRBD1. In DNA form, the CDR3 reads TGTGCCAGCAGTCTTGGGACAGGGGGCGGTTACGAGCAGTACTTC. It yields the protein CASSLGTGGGYEQYF.